These T cell receptor beta chains were read from a single sample in a study of blood T cell repertoires in COVID-19. Measured with immunoSEQ multiplex PCR; TCRdb has only the in-frame clones, and not every one. The data show roughly 15,000 clones, about three quarters seen once. What was sequenced was peripheral blood. Source of these receptors: a man aged 65-85 years with acute or convalescent COVID-19. CDR3s leave out the opening cysteine and the closing phenylalanine or tryptophan. Fields, in order: D gene, V gene, J gene, CDR3 protein. The D gene is left open where the match is weak.

d_gene: TRBD1; v_gene: TRBV27; j_gene: TRBJ2-7; CDR3aa: ASRYRGGEQY
d_gene: TRBD2; v_gene: TRBV11-2; j_gene: TRBJ2-7; CDR3aa: ASSKTGGGLSSYEQY
d_gene: TRBD2; v_gene: TRBV2; j_gene: TRBJ2-3; CDR3aa: ASSEGGLVFADTQY
d_gene: NA; v_gene: TRBV27; j_gene: TRBJ2-4; CDR3aa: ASSFSGKNIQY
d_gene: NA; v_gene: TRBV7-8; j_gene: TRBJ2-7; CDR3aa: ASSSSAVGGGYEQY
d_gene: TRBD1; v_gene: TRBV5-1; j_gene: TRBJ2-2; CDR3aa: ATRSPGQTNTGELF
d_gene: NA; v_gene: TRBV7-2; j_gene: TRBJ2-6; CDR3aa: ASSSLGTGANVLT
d_gene: NA; v_gene: TRBV11-2; j_gene: TRBJ1-2; CDR3aa: ASSQTNKNYGYT
d_gene: TRBD1; v_gene: TRBV6-2/TRBV6-3; j_gene: TRBJ1-5; CDR3aa: ASGYRGQPQH
d_gene: NA; v_gene: TRBV5-1; j_gene: TRBJ2-2; CDR3aa: ASNVLTGELF
d_gene: NA; v_gene: TRBV6-1; j_gene: TRBJ2-7; CDR3aa: ASSEGAFLSYEQY
d_gene: TRBD2; v_gene: TRBV19; j_gene: TRBJ2-5; CDR3aa: ASSSTSGSLETQY
d_gene: TRBD2; v_gene: TRBV5-4; j_gene: TRBJ2-3; CDR3aa: ASSDTQLAGGGTQY
d_gene: TRBD2; v_gene: TRBV12-3/TRBV12-4; j_gene: TRBJ2-7; CDR3aa: ASSWGGYEQY
d_gene: NA; v_gene: TRBV5-1; j_gene: TRBJ1-6; CDR3aa: ASSLSVSNSPLH
d_gene: NA; v_gene: TRBV10-3; j_gene: TRBJ2-3; CDR3aa: AISPVAQTSTDTQY
d_gene: TRBD1; v_gene: TRBV5-1; j_gene: TRBJ2-7; CDR3aa: ASSLARDRGHEQY
d_gene: NA; v_gene: TRBV13; j_gene: TRBJ2-3; CDR3aa: ASSLVGSSRTDTQY
d_gene: TRBD1; v_gene: TRBV7-2; j_gene: TRBJ2-5; CDR3aa: ASSPGGQQETQY
d_gene: NA; v_gene: TRBV7-9; j_gene: TRBJ1-2; CDR3aa: ASSLSYIEDNYGYT
d_gene: NA; v_gene: TRBV4-3; j_gene: TRBJ1-1; CDR3aa: ASSQEGGNTEAF
d_gene: NA; v_gene: TRBV28; j_gene: TRBJ1-3; CDR3aa: ASSLYPADSSGNTIY
d_gene: NA; v_gene: TRBV19; j_gene: TRBJ1-5; CDR3aa: ASSIDRGQPQH
d_gene: NA; v_gene: TRBV11-2; j_gene: TRBJ2-5; CDR3aa: ASRPLGSVETQY
d_gene: NA; v_gene: TRBV30; j_gene: TRBJ2-5; CDR3aa: AWSVVRQETQY
d_gene: NA; v_gene: TRBV30; j_gene: TRBJ2-7; CDR3aa: AWSTGTFMHEQY
d_gene: NA; v_gene: TRBV18; j_gene: TRBJ1-5; CDR3aa: ASSPSPPGQNPQH
d_gene: TRBD1; v_gene: TRBV9; j_gene: TRBJ1-2; CDR3aa: ASSAGQGVDGYT
d_gene: NA; v_gene: TRBV13; j_gene: TRBJ1-1; CDR3aa: ASSLRWREAF
d_gene: TRBD1; v_gene: TRBV12-5; j_gene: TRBJ1-2; CDR3aa: ASGRDRQGNYGYT
d_gene: TRBD2; v_gene: TRBV7-2; j_gene: TRBJ2-1; CDR3aa: ASSLTAGGYNEQF
d_gene: NA; v_gene: TRBV7-7; j_gene: TRBJ2-2; CDR3aa: ANTRAQGRNTGELF
d_gene: NA; v_gene: TRBV28; j_gene: TRBJ1-6; CDR3aa: ASSPRAGNQSPLH
d_gene: TRBD2; v_gene: TRBV9; j_gene: TRBJ2-1; CDR3aa: ASSDGLGGGSYNEQF
d_gene: TRBD1; v_gene: TRBV4-3; j_gene: TRBJ1-4; CDR3aa: ASSLGTGGTANEKLF
d_gene: NA; v_gene: TRBV12-3/TRBV12-4; j_gene: TRBJ2-5; CDR3aa: ASSSSYQETQY
d_gene: NA; v_gene: TRBV2; j_gene: TRBJ2-7; CDR3aa: ASSGRLTSYEQY
d_gene: NA; v_gene: TRBV6-6; j_gene: TRBJ2-3; CDR3aa: ASPGTFQDTQY
d_gene: TRBD2; v_gene: TRBV5-5; j_gene: TRBJ2-5; CDR3aa: ASSLTSARQETQY
d_gene: NA; v_gene: TRBV23-1; j_gene: TRBJ1-1; CDR3aa: ASSQRLTRMNTEAF
d_gene: NA; v_gene: TRBV6-6; j_gene: TRBJ2-3; CDR3aa: ASSLNSRPIADTQY
d_gene: NA; v_gene: TRBV28; j_gene: TRBJ2-1; CDR3aa: ASSLFDEQF
d_gene: NA; v_gene: TRBV9; j_gene: TRBJ2-7; CDR3aa: ASSVGRGWDEQY
d_gene: TRBD2; v_gene: TRBV6-6; j_gene: TRBJ2-5; CDR3aa: ASSSSGSVGKETQY